The rows below give T cell receptor beta chains drawn from one sample of a study of patients and donors after allogeneic stem cell transplantation. TCRdb itself ran the RT-PCR reads through MiXCR, one entry per CDR3 protein. The top ten hold 33% of the sample, which has 150,000 to 250,000 distinct CDR3 sequences, 41% seen once. The specimen sequenced was blood, either unsorted or a sorted T cell fraction (not recorded which). The receptors shown here come from a human donor who was either an allogeneic HSCT recipient or a stem cell or donor lymphocyte infusion donor (not recorded which). It is not recorded whose cells these are; they may come from a transplant donor. Each CDR3 is given with its conserved first and last residue. The D gene is left open where the match is weak. Clone sizes are given selectively: once, few, many, or a class where the clone is expanded.

abundance	d_gene	v_gene	j_gene	CDR3aa	CDR3nt
-	-	TRBV5-5	TRBJ2-1	CASSLDPGTDYNEQFF	TGTGCCAGCAGCTTGGACCCCGGGACGGACTACAATGAGCAGTTCTTC
-	-	TRBV28	TRBJ1-2	CAIPTALDSNIYSGYTF	TGTGCCATTCCTACGGCCCTGGACAGCAACATCTACTCTGGCTACACCTTC
-	-	TRBV9	TRBJ2-7	CASSVGGPSSYEQYF	TGTGCCAGCAGCGTAGGCGGGCCGAGCTCCTACGAGCAGTACTTC
few	-	TRBV21-1	TRBJ2-7	CATRSTGVSSYEQYF	TGTGCCACCAGATCCACAGGGGTAAGCTCCTACGAGCAGTACTTC
-	-	TRBV5-6	TRBJ1-2	CASSIQRGLGYTF	TGTGCCAGCAGTATACAGCGAGGCCTTGGCTACACCTTC
-	-	TRBV12-3/TRBV12-4	TRBJ1-1	CASITQGAEAFF	TGTGCCAGCATCACACAGGGCGCTGAAGCTTTCTTT
few	-	TRBV29-1	TRBJ2-1	CSVEELSRKGQFF	TGCAGCGTTGAGGAACTCAGCCGGAAAGGGCAGTTCTTC
-	TRBD2	TRBV11-2	TRBJ2-1	CASSLAGWRELNNEQFF	TGTGCCAGCAGCTTAGCCGGGTGGCGGGAGCTCAACAATGAGCAGTTCTTC
-	TRBD2	TRBV7-3	TRBJ2-2	CASSLTGGSGELFF	TGTGCCAGCAGCTTAACGGGAGGGTCCGGGGAGCTGTTTTTT
-	TRBD2	TRBV5-1	TRBJ2-2	CASRRGTGGLTGELFF	TGCGCCAGCCGACGGGGAACGGGAGGGCTAACCGGGGAGCTGTTTTTT
-	-	TRBV29-1	TRBJ1-1	CSAGGDEAFF	TGCAGCGCCGGGGGGGATGAAGCTTTCTTT
few	-	TRBV30	TRBJ1-4	CAWSVGEYEKLFF	TGTGCCTGGAGTGTAGGGGAGTATGAAAAACTGTTTTTT
-	TRBD2	TRBV7-2	TRBJ2-1	CASSLELAGGKTNEQFF	TGTGCCAGCAGCTTAGAGCTAGCGGGGGGGAAAACCAATGAGCAGTTCTTC
-	-	TRBV19	TRBJ2-5	CASSISGLDYQETQYF	TGTGCCAGTAGTATAAGCGGTTTGGACTACCAAGAGACCCAGTACTTC
-	TRBD2	TRBV4-2	TRBJ2-1	CASSQEVKSGSYEQFF	TGTGCCAGCAGCCAAGAAGTGAAGAGCGGGAGTTACGAGCAGTTCTTC
-	-	TRBV6-5	TRBJ1-1	CASTANTEAFF	TGTGCCAGCACCGCGAACACTGAAGCTTTCTTT
few	-	TRBV20-1	TRBJ1-2	CSALGESEGYGYTF	TGCAGTGCTTTGGGCGAGAGTGAGGGCTACGGCTACACCTTC
few	-	TRBV4-3	TRBJ1-2	CASSQETYGDLTF	TGCGCCAGCAGCCAAGAGACGTACGGGGATCTCACCTTC
-	-	TRBV3-1	TRBJ2-3	CASSLTSGEAYTQYF	TGTGCCAGCAGCCTAACCTCTGGGGAGGCTTATACGCAGTATTTT
few	-	TRBV5-1	TRBJ1-1	CASSLASSAGYTEAFF	TGCGCCAGCAGCTTGGCCAGTTCGGCAGGCTACACTGAAGCTTTCTTT
few	TRBD1	TRBV29-1	TRBJ2-3	CSVGDRGADTQYF	TGCAGCGTTGGGGACAGGGGCGCAGATACGCAGTATTTT
-	-	TRBV12-3/TRBV12-4	TRBJ2-5	CASSFSRVQTQYF	TGTGCCAGCAGTTTTAGCAGGGTGCAGACCCAGTACTTC
-	-	TRBV10-3	TRBJ1-6	CAIRRSAEDSPLHF	TGTGCCATCAGACGGTCGGCAGAGGATTCACCCCTCCACTTT
-	TRBD2	TRBV5-1	TRBJ2-2	CASSFTLAGSNTGELFF	TGCGCCAGCAGCTTCACTCTAGCGGGATCGAACACCGGGGAGCTGTTTTTT
-	TRBD2	TRBV20-1	TRBJ2-3	CSARESGRMDTQYF	TGCAGTGCTAGAGAAAGCGGGAGAATGGATACGCAGTATTTT
-	TRBD2	TRBV20-1	TRBJ2-1	CSARAGGPNNEQFF	TGCAGTGCCAGAGCGGGAGGGCCTAACAATGAGCAGTTCTTC
few	-	TRBV18	TRBJ1-1	CARCDRRRKNTEAFF	TGTGCCAGGTGTGATCGGAGGAGAAAGAACACTGAAGCTTTCTTT
-	TRBD2	TRBV6-2/TRBV6-3	TRBJ2-3	CASSPAGALDTQYF	TGTGCCAGCAGCCCAGCGGGAGCGCTAGATACGCAGTATTTT
few	-	TRBV5-1	TRBJ2-3	CASKRDSTDTQYF	TGCGCCAGCAAGCGAGATTCCACAGATACGCAGTATTTT